Each of the 20 T cell receptor beta chains below was sequenced from the same sample in a study of T cell responses to AZD1222 COVID-19 vaccine. Assay used: immunoSEQ multiplex PCR; TCRdb lists only in-frame clones, some missing. In the table there are more than 85,000 clones, around 89% of which are singletons. The source was peripheral blood, collected on day 0 of AZD1222 vaccination. The source is an adult in good health.

As for this clone: Compared with germline, one end of the junction differs, possibly owing to a read error. V and J are TRBV29-1 and TRBJ2-3; 8 nucleotides match TRBD1. Looked up from germline, CDR1 is SQVTM and CDR2 is ANQGSEA. The CDR3 covers 14 residues. The DNA of the CDR3 is TGCAGCGTATCGGACAGGGTCAGCACAGATACGCGGTATTTT. It yields the protein CSVSDRVSTDTRYF.

This sequence joins TRBV4-1 and TRBJ1-6; D may be TRBD1 (5 bases). This CDR3 is 17 amino acids long. Germline-derived CDR1 and CDR2 are MGHRA and YSYEKL. V lost 4 bases and J lost 4, with 17 bases in between. The CDR3 reads CASSRSETGSYNSPLHF. CDR3 DNA sequence: TGCGCCAGCAGCCGCAGCGAAACAGGATCTTATAATTCACCCCTCCACTTT.

The chain uses TRBV5-1 and TRBJ2-1; D ambiguous. The CDR3 loop spans 14 amino acids. Germline CDR1 reads SGHRS; CDR2 reads YFSETQ. The V gene lost 0 bases and the J gene lost 0 bases, with 4 bases spanning the gap. DNA of the CDR3: TGCGCCAGCAGCTTGGGGAGCTCCTACAATGAGCAGTTCTTC. Its translation is CASSLGSSYNEQFF.

V gene TRBV28 combines with J gene TRBJ1-6; no reliable D call. V lost 6 bases to trimming and J lost 4 bases, with 10 bases between them. This CDR3 contains 14 residues. The germline V gene encodes CDR1 MDHEN and CDR2 SYDVKM. The CDR3 loop is CASSSTQYNSPLHF. The DNA of the CDR3 is TGTGCCAGCAGCTCAACACAGTATAATTCACCCCTCCACTTT.

This clone has a handful of counts. This chain uses TRBV28 with TRBJ1-1; 7 positions match TRBD1. CDR1 and CDR2 (germline): MDHEN, SYDVKM. The CDR3 length is 15 residues. With V trimmed by 5 bases and J by 1 base, 7 bases remained unmatched. The CDR3 DNA is TGTGCCAGCAGTCCCCGGGACAGACGGAACACTGAAGCTTTCTTT. Encoded protein: CASSPRDRRNTEAFF.

This clone showed up just once. The rearrangement links TRBV6-6 to TRBJ1-3; the D is unclear. The CDR3 has 13 residues. The germline V gene has CDR1 MNHNY and CDR2 SVGAGI (reference sequence). V was shortened by 7 bases and J by 9 bases, with 16 bases between the two germline ends. CDR3 in DNA: TGTGCCAGCACGGGAGGGAGCGGCGCCACCATATATTTT. Its translation: CASTGGSGATIYF.

The chain has TRBV4-1 and TRBJ1-4, with D possibly TRBD1 on 5 matching bases. Trimming cost V 1 base and J 6 bases, with 15 bases left between them. CDR3 length equals 16 residues. Germline lookup yields CDR1 MGHRA and CDR2 YSYEKL. This chain's CDR3 is CASSQGLPWGDEKLFF. The DNA of the CDR3 is TGCGCCAGCAGCCAAGGTCTACCCTGGGGGGATGAAAAACTGTTTTTT.

The V call is TRBV4-1, the J call TRBJ1-4; no reliable D call. V gave up 8 bases and J gave up 0 bases, with 7 bases separating them. The CDR3 extends over 13 amino acids. The germline V gene has CDR1 MGHRA and CDR2 YSYEKL. CDR3 sequence: CASQDSTNEKLFF. The DNA of the CDR3 is TGCGCCAGCCAAGACTCAACTAATGAAAAACTGTTTTTT.

The chain employs TRBV19 and TRBJ1-1; 9 nucleotides line up with TRBD1. The V segment lost 5 bases and the J segment 5 bases; nucleotides outside the gene matches: 9. Germline-derived CDR1 and CDR2 are LNHDA and SQIVND (reference sequence). The CDR3 extends over 15 amino acids. The CDR3 region has the DNA TGTGCCAGTAGTCCGGAACAGGGGGCTCGTACTGAAGCTTTCTTT. Translating gives CASSPEQGARTEAFF.

The rearrangement uses TRBV5-1 and TRBJ2-3; D uncertain. This CDR3 region has 13 residues. Germline lookup yields CDR1 SGHRS and CDR2 YFSETQ. V lost 0 bases to trimming and J lost 4 bases, with 6 bases between them. The CDR3 coding sequence is TGCGCCAGCAGCTTGGGTTCCGCAGATACGCAGTATTTT. Its protein is CASSLGSADTQYF.

The V call is TRBV10-1, the J call TRBJ2-7; 7 bases map to TRBD1. Germline V gives CDR1 WNHNN, CDR2 SYGVQD (reference sequence). With V trimmed by 5 bases and J by 3 bases, 16 bases remained unmatched. This CDR3 has 17 residues. The CDR3 nucleotides read TGCGCCAGCAGTCCGAGACAGGGCCTATTTTTAAACTACGAGCAGTACTTC. Translating gives CASSPRQGLFLNYEQYF.

This rearrangement joins TRBV19 to TRBJ2-4; 8 bases map to TRBD1. The V gene end was trimmed by 9 bases and the J gene end by 3 bases; junction bases not matched to a gene: 10. This CDR3 contains 15 residues. The germline CDR1 and CDR2 sequences are LNHDA and SQIVND (reference sequence). In DNA, the CDR3 is TGTGCCAGCACTGGGACAGGCGGAGGCAAAAACATTCAGTACTTC. Its protein product is CASTGTGGGKNIQYF.

The chain carries TRBV6-5 and TRBJ1-1; 8 nucleotides align to TRBD1. CDR1 is MNHEY, CDR2 SVGAGI, per germline. After removal of 4 bases from V and 5 bases from J, the junction contained 3 bases not matched to a gene. The length of the CDR3 is 13 residues. The CDR3 sequence: CASSWTGRTEAFF. The DNA for the CDR3 is TGTGCCAGCAGTTGGACAGGGCGAACTGAAGCTTTCTTT.

The rearrangement uses TRBV3-1 (or the pseudogene TRBV3-2) and TRBJ1-5, with D maybe TRBD1 (5 bases). Germline V lookup: CDR1 LGHDT, CDR2 YNNKEL (reference sequence). The V gene lost 4 bases and the J gene lost 6 bases, with 16 bases spanning the gap. This CDR3 has 15 amino acids. The CDR3: CASSPYGGVGQPQHF. The CDR3 nucleotides read TGTGCCAGCAGCCCCTACGGGGGGGTTGGTCAGCCCCAGCATTTT.

The V and J genes are TRBV6-5 and TRBJ1-2; 8 bases match TRBD1. V shed 6 bases, J shed 1 base, and the junction held 7 bases outside the gene matches. Per the germline V gene, CDR1 is MNHEY and CDR2 is SVGAGI. The CDR3 is 15 residues long. The CDR3 spells CASRSRGRGNYGYTF. The CDR3 nucleotides read TGTGCCAGCAGGTCCAGGGGGCGCGGTAACTATGGCTACACCTTC.

V gene TRBV11-3 combines with J gene TRBJ2-2; D assignment may be TRBD1 or TRBD2 (6 bases each). V dropped 2 bases and J dropped 4 bases, with 11 bases sitting between them. Germline CDR1 is SGHNT and CDR2 is YENEEA. This CDR3 has 15 residues. CDR3 nucleotide sequence: TGTGCCAGCAGCTTACCGGGGGCAGGCACCGGGGAGCTGTTTTTT. Translated: CASSLPGAGTGELFF.

The rearrangement links TRBV11-2 to TRBJ1-1; D uncertain. Looked up from germline, CDR1 is SGHAT and CDR2 is FQNNGV. The length of the CDR3 is 16 residues. The V end lost 5 bases, the J end lost 0 bases, and 16 bases lay between the germline ends. CDR3 nucleotide sequence: TGTGCCAGCAGCCCCACCGGCGGCAGTTTGAACACTGAAGCTTTCTTT. Amino acid sequence: CASSPTGGSLNTEAFF.

This clone came up a few times. The V call is TRBV3-1 (or the pseudogene TRBV3-2), the J call TRBJ1-1, with a possible D match to TRBD1 (5 bases). Germline CDR1 and CDR2: LGHDT and YNNKEL (reference sequence). Between the trimmed V and J ends, which lost 6 bases and 2 bases, there was a span of 10 bases. CDR3 size: 13 residues. The CDR3 DNA sequence: TGTGCCAGCAGTATACAGGACAACACTGAAGCTTTCTTT. Translated: CASSIQDNTEAFF.

V usage is TRBV19 and J usage is TRBJ2-5; the match to TRBD2 covers 9 bases. The V gene end was trimmed by 2 bases and the J gene end by 5 bases; junction bases not matched to a gene: 3. The CDR3 covers 14 residues. Germline V gives CDR1 LNHDA, CDR2 SQIVND (reference sequence). The CDR3: CASSILAGYETQYF. In nucleotides, the CDR3 is TGTGCCAGTAGTATACTAGCGGGATACGAGACCCAGTACTTC. The full variable domain, with the rest looked up from reference TRBV19 and TRBJ2-5, is DGGITQSPKYLFRKEGQNVTLSCEQNLNHDAMYWYRQDPGQGLRLIYYSQIVNDFQKGDIAEGYSVSREKKESFPLTVTSAQKNPTAFYLCASSILAGYETQYFGPGTRLLVL.

This clone was found once. The J gene is TRBJ2-5, the V gene TRBV7-2, with D unresolved. The CDR3 runs 14 residues. V lost 0 bases to trimming and J lost 4 bases, with 9 bases between them. CDR1 and CDR2 (germline): SGHTA, FQGNSA. In DNA form, the CDR3 reads TGTGCCAGCAGCTTAGCCCAGACGAGAGAGACCCAGTACTTC. This encodes CASSLAQTRETQYF.